Below, 4 T cell receptor beta chains from the same sample are listed, as sequenced in a study of glioma-infiltrating T cells after dendritic cell vaccination. Repertoires were generated with immunoSEQ multiplex PCR, while TCRdb's copy carries only in-frame clones and drops some. The sample holds fewer than 50,000 clones, around 86% seen once. The sample here was blood, taken before dendritic cell vaccination. The receptor source for this set is a human donor with glioblastoma.

This clone was observed a single time. Because the CDR3 is missing its conserved closing phenylalanine or tryptophan, this is likely a read error. The limits of the CDR3 on the DNA are not certain, so only TCRdb's listed CDR3 is given. The gene calls are TRBV6-1 and TRBJ1-3; the table's D call, TRBD1, was not checked against the DNA. The CDR3 is made up of 12 amino acids, end residues included. Germline V CDR1 and CDR2: MNHNS, SASEGT. The chain's CDR3 is CASRPRQGAVEI.

The gene calls are TRBV6-4 and TRBJ1-2, with 8 bases matching TRBD1. The J segment lost 7 bases and the V segment lost 6 bases, leaving 16 bases of the junction unmatched. The CDR3 consists of 16 residues. Germline CDR1 is MRHNA and CDR2 is SNTAGT. The CDR3 protein is CASRDSDRGAMSGYTF. DNA for the CDR3: TGTGCCAGCAGAGATTCCGACAGGGGAGCAATGAGTGGCTACACCTTC.

The V call is TRBV6-6, the J call TRBJ2-3, with D uncertain. The length of the CDR3 is 14 residues. The germline V gene has CDR1 MNHNY and CDR2 SVGAGI (reference sequence). Trimming pared 0 bases from V and 5 bases from J, leaving 9 bases between. For the CDR3, the DNA is TGTGCCAGCAGTTACTCGAATTTCGGAGATACGCAGTATTTT. Amino acid sequence: CASSYSNFGDTQYF.

The chain carries TRBV18 and TRBJ2-6, with 7 nucleotides matching TRBD1. The length of the CDR3 is 18 residues. With V trimmed by 0 bases and J by 3 bases, 8 bases remained unmatched. Per the germline V gene, CDR1 is KGHSH and CDR2 is LQKENI. The CDR3 DNA reads as TGTGCCAGCTCACCACCGAGACAGGGTTTTAGTGGGGCCAACGTCCTGACTTTC. Protein sequence: CASSPPRQGFSGANVLTF.